The source of this T cell receptor beta chain is a study of regulatory T cells in long-lasting Graves disease. As regards this clonotype: The antigen remains unidentified.

Relying on iRepertoire HTBI primers and Arm-PCR of CDR3 regions, the team built TCR beta libraries. TCRdb passed the multiplex PCR reads through MiXCR, listing each CDR3 protein once. The table includes fewer than 550,000 distinct CDR3 sequences, 16% detected once. Whole-study results and caveats: Thyroid tissue went unexamined; only peripheral blood was analyzed.

The time point here: newly diagnosed GD, antithyroid drugs for less than 3 months. The TCR library was made from RNA that had been extracted from PBMCs in TRIzol. The sample was also reused in another study, on T cells in Graves' hyperthyroidism and ophthalmopathy. As that study records: Graves' hyperthyroidism was deemed stable absent ophthalmopathy progression within 18 months.

The sequenced sample was peripheral blood mononuclear cells (PBMCs), obtained at new diagnosis, from a patient treated with antithyroid drugs. The clonotype was recovered from a young woman with Graves disease.

Here the CDR3 reads CASGRDSDNEQFF. The CDR3 nucleotides are TGTGCCAGTGGCCGGGACAGCGACAATGAGCAGTTCTTC. V usage is TRBV19 and J usage is TRBJ2-1; TRBD1 matches 7 bases. Germline values: CDR1 LNHDA, CDR2 SQIVND (reference sequence). Losses at the gene ends were 8 bases for V and 5 bases for J; bases not matched to a gene: 6. The CDR3 has 13 amino acids.